The 14 T cell receptor beta chains presented below share a single source sample, sequenced in a study of T cell responses to AZD1222 COVID-19 vaccine. Clones were sequenced by immunoSEQ multiplex PCR, and TCRdb holds only the in-frame ones, with some missing. The table has 150,000 or so clones, 85% to 95% seen once. This specimen was peripheral blood, taken on day 0 of AZD1222 vaccination. These receptors all stem from an adult in good health.

The chain employs TRBV9 and TRBJ2-7, with D perhaps matching TRBD1 or TRBD2 (6 bases each). Germline loops: CDR1 SGDLS, CDR2 YYNGEE. Trimming pared 4 bases from V and 1 base from J, leaving 12 bases between. CDR3 length: 14 residues. CDR3 DNA sequence: TGTGCCAGCAGCACCCAGGGGAGGTCCTACGAGCAGTACTTC. This gives the protein CASSTQGRSYEQYF.

The rearrangement joins TRBV30 to TRBJ2-7; D assignment may be TRBD1 or TRBD2 (5 bases each). CDR1 and CDR2 (germline): GTSNPN, SVGIG (reference sequence). The CDR3 runs 13 residues. V lost 5 bases and J 6 bases, leaving 17 bases between the germline ends. CDR3 sequence (DNA): TGTGCCTGGGACCCCGGGACCGATTCCGAGCAGTACTTC. Its translation is CAWDPGTDSEQYF.

This clone appeared once. The rearrangement uses TRBV4-1 and TRBJ1-2; D is perhaps TRBD1 (5 bases). Germline V gene data show CDR1 as MGHRA and CDR2 as YSYEKL. This CDR3 is built from 16 residues. V dropped 0 bases and J dropped 4 bases, with 15 bases sitting between them. CDR3 amino acids: CASSQDKSGTLYGYTF. CDR3 in DNA: TGCGCCAGCAGCCAAGATAAATCCGGGACGCTCTATGGCTACACCTTC.

Regarding this clone: Its ends do not fully match the called genes, so a read error is possible. This chain connects TRBV7-7 to TRBJ2-1; 15 bases are shared with TRBD2. Germline CDR1 reads SSHAT; CDR2 reads FNYEAQ (reference sequence). The CDR3 is 16 amino acids. The CDR3, as DNA: TGTGCTAGCAGCCCCAGTCAGGGACTAGCGGGAGGTGAGCAGTTCTTC. Amino acid sequence: CASSPSQGLAGGEQFF.

The chain uses TRBV28 and TRBJ1-5; D is uncertain. CDR1 is MDHEN, CDR2 SYDVKM, per germline. The CDR3 loop spans 15 amino acids. Trimming pared 2 bases from V and 0 bases from J, leaving 8 bases between. CDR3 DNA: TGTGCCAGCAGTTTAAGGATGGATAGCAATCAGCCCCAGCATTTT. The encoded protein is CASSLRMDSNQPQHF. Combining the CDR3 with reference TRBV28 and TRBJ1-5 gives the whole variable domain DVKVTQSSRYLVKRTGEKVFLECVQDMDHENMFWYRQDPGLGLRLIYFSYDVKMKEKGDIPEGYSVSREKKERFSLILESASTNQTSMYLCASSLRMDSNQPQHFGDGTRLSIL.

The gene calls are TRBV3-1 (or the pseudogene TRBV3-2) and TRBJ1-2; TRBD1 aligns across 8 bases. Trimming took 4 bases from V and 3 from J; bases not matched to a gene: 10. The CDR3 length is 16 residues. The V gene's germline CDR1 is LGHDT and CDR2 YNNKEL (reference sequence). CDR3 amino acids: CASSRDGQGLYYGYTF. The DNA for the CDR3 is TGTGCCAGCAGCCGGGATGGACAGGGACTTTACTATGGCTACACCTTC.

The chain links TRBV9 to TRBJ2-1; D unclear. CDR1 and CDR2 from the germline V gene are SGDLS and YYNGEE. The V and J ends lost 0 bases and 9 bases respectively, with 16 bases between them. This CDR3 is built from 15 residues. The CDR3 nucleotides are TGTGCCAGCAGCGTAGAACGCCATAGCTCGAGTGAGCAGTTCTTC. Amino acid sequence: CASSVERHSSSEQFF.

The CDR3 here is CASSRDRENTEAFF. DNA for the CDR3: TGTGCCAGTAGTCGGGACAGGGAGAACACTGAAGCTTTCTTT. The rearrangement uses TRBV19 and TRBJ1-1; 9 bases match TRBD1. Per the germline V gene, CDR1 is LNHDA and CDR2 is SQIVND (reference sequence). This CDR3 contains 14 residues. The V and J ends lost 5 bases and 1 base, in that order; junction bases with no gene match: 2.

The genes are TRBV30 and TRBJ1-1, with a tentative D call TRBD1 (5 bases). The length of the CDR3 is 14 residues. V lost 0 bases, J lost 4 bases, and 12 bases lay in between. CDR1 is GTSNPN, CDR2 SVGIG, per germline (reference sequence). DNA for the CDR3: TGTGCCTGGAGTGTACGTAGGGGAATCACTGAAGCTTTCTTT. This codes for CAWSVRRGITEAFF.

The chain recombines TRBV27 with TRBJ1-3; D is uncertain. The CDR3 consists of 12 residues. Germline V gene data show CDR1 as MNHEY and CDR2 as SMNVEV (reference sequence). V dropped 3 bases and J dropped 1 base, with 1 base sitting between them. The CDR3 bases are TGTGCCAGCAGTTTTTCTGGAAACACCATATATTTT. Residues: CASSFSGNTIYF.

This chain links TRBV5-1 with TRBJ1-1, with D maybe TRBD1 (6 bases). Trimming took 1 base from V and 1 from J, leaving 17 bases between them. Germline V gene lookup returns CDR1 SGHRS and CDR2 YFSETQ. This CDR3 is built from 17 residues. The CDR3, as DNA: TGCGCCAGCAGCTTGCGAACCCGCGGGGGCGAGAACACTGAAGCTTTCTTT. It codes for CASSLRTRGGENTEAFF.

This chain uses TRBV28 with TRBJ1-4; D is unclear. The CDR3 covers 15 residues. The germline CDR1 and CDR2 sequences are MDHEN and SYDVKM. Between the trimmed V and J ends, which lost 4 bases and 0 bases, there was a span of 9 bases. Here the CDR3 reads CASSSSIATNEKLFF. The CDR3 DNA follows: TGTGCCAGCAGTTCCTCCATAGCAACTAATGAAAAACTGTTTTTT.

The V and J genes are TRBV11-2 and TRBJ2-2; a possible D gene is TRBD2 (5 bases). Per the germline V gene, CDR1 is SGHAT and CDR2 is FQNNGV. V shed 5 bases and J shed 5 bases, with 9 bases lying between them. The CDR3 runs to 13 residues. The CDR3 nucleotides are TGTGCCAGCAGCCTATGGAGGACCGGGGAGCTGTTTTTT. This translates into CASSLWRTGELFF.

The rearrangement joins TRBV5-4 to TRBJ1-1; D ambiguous. CDR1 is SGHNT, CDR2 YYREEE, per germline (reference sequence). Trimming removed 0 bases at V and 1 base at J, with 10 bases between. The CDR3 is 15 residues long. The CDR3 spells CASSLAAFGNTEAFF. The CDR3 DNA follows: TGTGCCAGCAGCTTGGCCGCCTTCGGGAACACTGAAGCTTTCTTT.